This record looks at one T cell receptor beta chain sequence and its context. This sample was taken from a study of T-cell reconstitution after alpha-beta-depleted transplantation in children. For TCRbeta, the library was prepared with unique molecular identifiers. TCRdb passed the PCR reads through MiXCR, listing each CDR3 protein once. The sample has about 500,000 distinct CDR3 sequences; 30% to 35% are singletons. Trimming shortened V by 7 bases and J by 10 bases, and 11 bases separated the two germline ends. Germline V gene lookup returns CDR1 LNHDA and CDR2 SQIVND (reference sequence). CDR3 size: 11 residues.

The sample was PBMCs from the stem cell graft donor, taken from the stem cell graft. The TCR sequence derives from a human donor who donated a stem cell graft to a child with aplastic anemia. V usage is TRBV19 and J usage is TRBJ2-1; D gene unclear. CDR3 in DNA: TGTGCCAGTACAGAGGCTTCCGAGCAGTTCTTC. It codes for CASTEASEQFF.